The 5 T cell receptor beta chains below were found in one sample sequenced in a study of T-cell memory formation after mild COVID-19. TCRdb itself ran the 5' RACE reads through MiXCR, one entry per CDR3 protein. The sample has fewer than 550,000 distinct CDR3 sequences, about 20% seen once. Sequenced: PBMCs or a T cell subset sorted from them (not recorded which). These receptors came from an adult woman who had mild COVID-19 (a few samples of this study predate the infection). Cell type and time point are not known.

This clonotype was counted only a few times. This chain links TRBV5-1 with TRBJ2-3; D call uncertain. The CDR3 totals 15 residues. V lost 0 bases and J 6 bases, leaving 14 bases between the germline ends. Germline lookup yields CDR1 SGHRS and CDR2 YFSETQ. The CDR3: CASSLADEVPDTQYF. CDR3 nucleotides: TGCGCCAGCAGCTTGGCCGACGAGGTACCGGATACGCAGTATTTT.

This clonotype has a handful of counts. The CDR3 DNA sequence: TGTGCCAGCAGCCGTGAGGCCACCGGGGAGCTGTTTTTT. It codes for CASSREATGELFF. The chain links TRBV7-3 to TRBJ2-2; D remains unclear. Germline V gives CDR1 SGHTA, CDR2 FQGTGA. The CDR3 has 13 amino acids. Trimming shortened V by 5 bases and J by 4 bases, and 8 bases separated the two germline ends.

This clonotype was seen a few times. In DNA form, the CDR3 reads TGTGCCAGCAGTTTATATGGGGTAACCTACGAGCAGTACTTC. This encodes CASSLYGVTYEQYF. This sequence joins TRBV12-3 or TRBV12-4 and TRBJ2-7; D call uncertain. The CDR3 has 14 amino acids. Trimming cost V 2 bases and J 2 bases, with 10 bases left between them.

The sample holds a few counts of this clonotype. The gene calls are TRBV6-6 and TRBJ1-2; a weak D match, TRBD1 (6 bases). This CDR3 is 14 amino acids long. Trimming left V 6 bases short and J 2 bases short, with 13 bases between. Germline V gives CDR1 MNHNY, CDR2 SVGAGI (reference sequence). CDR3 sequence (DNA): TGTGCCAGCAGCACAAACAGGGACAACTATGGCTACACCTTC. It is translated as CASSTNRDNYGYTF.

This clonotype showed up just a few times. The chain uses TRBV7-6 and TRBJ2-1; TRBD1 or TRBD2 may be the D gene (6 bases each). Germline values: CDR1 SGHVS, CDR2 FNYEAQ. The V and J ends lost 5 bases and 9 bases respectively, with 20 bases between them. The CDR3 loop spans 15 amino acids. CDR3 nucleotides: TGTGCCAGCAGCCCGTTTGGGGGGCACGGGGGTGAGCAGTTCTTC. As protein: CASSPFGGHGGEQFF.